The rows below give T cell receptor beta chains drawn from one sample of a study of blood T cell repertoires in COVID-19. Method: immunoSEQ multiplex PCR; TCRdb's copy keeps in-frame clones and lacks some. The sample has about 220,000 clones; 84% are singletons. What was sequenced was peripheral blood. The receptors originated from a woman aged 55-69 years who had recovered from COVID-19. Each CDR3 is given with its conserved first and last residue. The order of the fields is J gene, V gene, D gene, clone size, CDR3 DNA, CDR3 protein. D genes are given only for firm matches. Not all rows give a size; the values are once, few, many and, for expanded clones, a class.

>TRBJ2-5|TRBV18|.|.
TGTGCCAGCTCACCACCGAGCTCAGGGTTGGAGACCCAGTACTTC
CASSPPSSGLETQYF
>TRBJ1-4|TRBV5-4|TRBD1|.
TGTGCCAGCAGCCGGGACAGGGATAATGAAAAACTGTTTTTT
CASSRDRDNEKLFF
>TRBJ1-2|TRBV6-2/TRBV6-3|TRBD1|.
TGTGCCAGCAGTCCCAACAGGGGGCATACCTTC
CASSPNRGHTF
>TRBJ2-4|TRBV6-5|TRBD2|.
TGTGCCAGCAGGTGGACTAGCGGGGGAAGCGTTCAGTACTTC
CASRWTSGGSVQYF
>TRBJ2-7|TRBV27|.|once
TGTGCCAGCAGTTTACCCGGACAGTTAAACAACGAGCAGTACTTC
CASSLPGQLNNEQYF
>TRBJ1-1|TRBV19|.|.
TGTGCCAGTAGTATATCGGTTCTCGGGTCAGCTTTCTTT
CASSISVLGSAFF
>TRBJ1-6|TRBV5-1|.|once
TGCGCCAGCAGCTTGGCTGGTAGGGGTTCACCCCTCCACTTT
CASSLAGRGSPLHF
>TRBJ2-7|TRBV5-4|TRBD1|.
TGTGCCAGCAGCTGGGAGGGACAGGGGGGGCAGTACTTC
CASSWEGQGGQYF
>TRBJ2-1|TRBV27|.|.
TGTGCCAGCAGTGCCCCGGCGGGGTACAATGAGCAGTTCTTC
CASSAPAGYNEQFF
>TRBJ1-1|TRBV7-3|.|.
TGTGCCAGCAGCTTAAGTGGCAACCGAAACACTGAAGCTTTCTTT
CASSLSGNRNTEAFF
>TRBJ2-1|TRBV7-2|TRBD2|once
TGTGCCAGCAGCTTAGGTTGGTGGCGGGGGGGCCAAATGGATGAGCAGTTCTTC
CASSLGWWRGGQMDEQFF
>TRBJ1-4|TRBV7-8|TRBD1|.
TGTGCCAGCAAACGACAGGGGGCATATGAAAAACTGTTTTTT
CASKRQGAYEKLFF
>TRBJ2-7|TRBV9|TRBD1|.
TGTGCCAGCAGCGCGTGGACAGGGGCGAACGAGCAGTACTTC
CASSAWTGANEQYF